This T cell receptor (beta chain) was identified in a study of cytomegalovirus exposure and HLA in healthy donors. The CDR3 extends over 17 amino acids. Germline V lookup: CDR1 MDHEN, CDR2 SYDVKM. Trimming took off 6 bases at V and 6 bases at J, with 23 bases between the two ends. Every donor was a healthy person donating bone marrow. With 60 Vbeta and 13 Jbeta primers, the PCR was carried out. Data came from immunoSEQ multiplex PCR; TCRdb stores just in-frame clones and leaves some out. Among roughly 58,000 clones, about 83% were seen once, and the ten largest hold 1.6%. The sequence was collected from a human donor in good health. The chain uses TRBV28 and TRBJ2-2; tentatively, D is TRBD1 (6 bases). Sequencing input: PBMCs. The DNA of the CDR3 is TGTGCCAGCAGCCAAACAGGGCTCGGAAGAAAGGCCGGGGAGCTGTTTTTT. This codes for CASSQTGLGRKAGELFF.